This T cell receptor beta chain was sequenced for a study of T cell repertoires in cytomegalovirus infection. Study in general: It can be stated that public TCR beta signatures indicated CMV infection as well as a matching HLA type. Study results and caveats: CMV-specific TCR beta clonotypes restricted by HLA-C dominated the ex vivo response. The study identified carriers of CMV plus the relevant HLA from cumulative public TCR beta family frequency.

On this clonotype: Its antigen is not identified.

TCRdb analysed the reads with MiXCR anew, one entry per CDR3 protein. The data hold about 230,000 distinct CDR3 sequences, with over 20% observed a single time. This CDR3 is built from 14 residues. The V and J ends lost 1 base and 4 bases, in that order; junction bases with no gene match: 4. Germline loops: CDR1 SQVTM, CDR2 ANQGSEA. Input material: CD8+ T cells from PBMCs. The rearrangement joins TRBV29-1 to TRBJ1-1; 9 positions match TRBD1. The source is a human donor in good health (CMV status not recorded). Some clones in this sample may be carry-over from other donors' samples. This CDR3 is CSVEVRTGVTEAFF. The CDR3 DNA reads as TGCAGCGTTGAAGTTAGGACAGGGGTCACTGAAGCTTTCTTT. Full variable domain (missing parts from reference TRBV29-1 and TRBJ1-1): SAVISQKPSRDICQRGTSLTIQCQVDSQVTMMFWYRQQPGQSLTLIATANQGSEATYESGFVIDKFPISRPNLTFSTLTVSNMSPEDSSIYLCSVEVRTGVTEAFFGQGTRLTVV.